This T cell receptor (beta chain) is from a study of blood T cells in healthy people across ages. As for the study in general: Through template switching, about one barcoded beta molecule was captured per two T cells, as measured in model experiments.

CDR1 is MGHRA and CDR2 is YSYEKL in the germline V gene. This CDR3 is built from 15 residues. V lost 0 bases to trimming and J lost 10 bases, with 16 bases between them. A sample-barcoded 5' primer and a J-beta primer mix were used in a second PCR of about 7 to 12 cycles. The template-switch adaptor, which had 12 random nucleotides, put a tag on each cDNA molecule. TCRdb itself ran the 5' RACE reads through MiXCR, one entry per CDR3 protein. The data contain approximately 900,000 distinct CDR3 sequences, around 46% of them singletons. The sequence came from a man aged 25 to 40 in good health. This rearrangement joins TRBV4-1 to TRBJ2-1; D gene ambiguous. The specimen was blood. CDR3 region: CASSQDIRVTYEQFF. The CDR3 nucleotides read TGCGCCAGCAGCCAAGATATACGGGTCACCTACGAGCAGTTCTTC.